This passage covers 21 T cell receptor beta chains from one sample sequenced in a study of T cell responses to AZD1222 COVID-19 vaccine. Profiling relied on immunoSEQ multiplex PCR, and the TCRdb table lists in-frame clones only, not all of them. The profile shows about 160,000 clones, approximately 90% of them singletons. Sequenced material: peripheral blood, taken on day 0 of MenACWY control vaccination. These receptors all stem from an adult in good health.

A word on this clone: Different DNA sequences within this sample yield the same CDR3. The rearrangement links TRBV19 to TRBJ2-2; D possibly uses TRBD1 or TRBD2 (5 bases each). Germline CDR1 reads LNHDA; CDR2 reads SQIVND (reference sequence). The CDR3 length is 13 residues. Trimming cost V 4 bases and J 3 bases, with 6 bases left between them. CDR3 residues: CASSRGYTGELFF. Here the CDR3 DNA reads TGTGCCAGTAGTAGGGGGTACACCGGGGAGCTGTTTTTT.

The V call is TRBV30, the J call TRBJ1-6, with TRBD1 identical over 8 bases. V shed 3 bases and J 10 bases; nucleotides not matched to a gene: 8. The germline gives CDR1 GTSNPN, CDR2 SVGIG (reference sequence). The CDR3 runs to 14 residues. The CDR3 bases are TGTGCCTGGAGAGCTACAGGGGGGGGATCACCCCTCCACTTT. This translates into CAWRATGGGSPLHF.

V gene TRBV3-1 (or the pseudogene TRBV3-2) combines with J gene TRBJ2-7; a weak D match, TRBD2 (5 bases). Germline-derived CDR1 and CDR2 are LGHDT and YNNKEL (reference sequence). V was clipped by 3 bases and J by 2 bases, with 11 bases between them. The CDR3 sequence is 14 residues long. The CDR3 coding sequence is TGTGCCAGCAGCCAGAACAGCGGACCCTACGAGCAGTACTTC. Translation gives CASSQNSGPYEQYF.

The chain carries TRBV29-1 and TRBJ2-5, with 11 nucleotides matching TRBD2. Losses at the gene ends were 6 bases for V and 4 bases for J; bases not matched to a gene: 7. The CDR3 runs to 14 residues. CDR1 and CDR2 (germline): SQVTM, ANQGSEA. CDR3 residues: CSVAPGLAGETQYF. Here the CDR3 DNA reads TGCAGCGTAGCTCCCGGACTAGCGGGAGAGACCCAGTACTTC.

V usage is TRBV7-9 and J usage is TRBJ1-6; the D is unclear. Germline assignment: CDR1 SEHNR and CDR2 FQNEAQ (reference sequence). The ends were cut back, 4 bases at V and 7 bases at J, with 8 bases in the middle. The CDR3 is 13 residues long. For the CDR3, the DNA is TGTGCCAGCAGCTGGACCCTAAATTCACCCCTCCACTTT. It translates to CASSWTLNSPLHF.

J is TRBJ1-1 and V is TRBV7-3; D unresolved. The CDR3 runs to 14 residues. Trimming cost V 2 bases and J 5 bases, with 12 bases left between them. Germline V CDR1 and CDR2: SGHTA, FQGTGA. CDR3 loop: CASSLYSAGTEAFF. Written as DNA, the CDR3 is TGTGCCAGCAGCTTATACTCCGCGGGGACTGAAGCTTTCTTT.

This clone was counted once. This chain joins TRBV9 and TRBJ2-1; no clear D. This CDR3 contains 13 residues. Germline loops: CDR1 SGDLS, CDR2 YYNGEE. Trimming stripped 0 bases from V and 6 bases from J, with 7 bases between. The CDR3 nucleotides are TGTGCCAGCAGCGTAGCAGGAATCAATGAGCAGTTCTTC. This encodes CASSVAGINEQFF.

This rearrangement joins TRBV9 to TRBJ2-7; D may be TRBD2 (5 bases). This CDR3 is 14 amino acids long. Germline loops: CDR1 SGDLS, CDR2 YYNGEE. V lost 7 bases, J lost 3 bases, and 17 bases lay in between. The CDR3: CASSPFEGFYEQYF. The CDR3, as DNA: TGTGCCAGCTCTCCCTTTGAGGGCTTCTACGAGCAGTACTTC.

The gene calls are TRBV10-3 and TRBJ1-5; D is possibly TRBD1 (5 bases). Trimming took off 6 bases at V and 4 bases at J, with 13 bases between the two ends. The germline V gene encodes CDR1 ENHRY and CDR2 SYGVKD. This CDR3 region has 14 residues. Here the CDR3 reads CAISPGQTNQPQHF. The CDR3, as DNA: TGTGCCATCAGCCCAGGGCAGACTAATCAGCCCCAGCATTTT.

The V gene is TRBV28, the J gene TRBJ1-6; D is uncertain. Germline V gene lookup returns CDR1 MDHEN and CDR2 SYDVKM. V was shortened by 2 bases and J by 7 bases, with 6 bases between the two germline ends. The CDR3 extends over 13 amino acids. CDR3 in amino acids: CASSLDGNSPLHF. CDR3 sequence (DNA): TGTGCCAGCAGTTTAGACGGGAATTCACCCCTCCACTTT.

J is TRBJ1-3 and V is TRBV5-1; D gene ambiguous. V lost 0 bases and J lost 1, with 11 bases in between. The length of the CDR3 is 16 residues. The germline gives CDR1 SGHRS, CDR2 YFSETQ. The DNA for the CDR3 is TGCGCCAGCAGCTTGGGTCCAGGCGCGTCTGGAAACACCATATATTTT. This translates into CASSLGPGASGNTIYF.

The chain recombines TRBV18 with TRBJ1-2, with 10 bases identical to TRBD1. CDR3 length: 13 amino acids. Unmatched junction bases numbered 4, after V lost 7 bases and J lost 5 bases. The V gene's germline CDR1 is KGHSH and CDR2 LQKENI. CDR3 bases: TGTGCCAGCTTTACGGGACAGGGGTATGGCTACACCTTC. Residues: CASFTGQGYGYTF.

The gene calls are TRBV7-9 and TRBJ2-3, with TRBD1 identical over 10 bases. V lost 3 bases to trimming and J lost 1 base; unmatched junction nucleotides: 1. The CDR3 consists of 15 residues. Germline lookup yields CDR1 SEHNR and CDR2 FQNEAQ (reference sequence). The CDR3 nucleotides read TGTGCCAGCAGCTTCGGGACAGGGGGCACAGATACGCAGTATTTT. It yields the protein CASSFGTGGTDTQYF.

This clone was observed a single time. The chain combines TRBV28 with TRBJ2-5; D remains unclear. V lost 5 bases, J lost 2 bases, and 15 bases lay in between. Germline-derived CDR1 and CDR2 are MDHEN and SYDVKM. The CDR3 has 15 amino acids. CDR3 sequence (DNA): TGTGCCAGCAGTCCCAGAGCCCGTCTACAAGAGACCCAGTACTTC. It codes for CASSPRARLQETQYF.

This chain links TRBV7-2 with TRBJ2-5; 10 bases agree with TRBD2. Germline-derived CDR1 and CDR2 are SGHTA and FQGNSA. This CDR3 contains 15 residues. The V gene end was trimmed by 1 base and the J gene end by 9 bases; junction bases not matched to a gene: 8. As DNA, the CDR3 is TGTGCCAGCAGCTTAGGGACTAGCGGCCCCAGGGCCCAGTACTTC. It is translated as CASSLGTSGPRAQYF.

This clone was observed once. The chain is built from TRBV7-2 and TRBJ1-2; 8 bases agree with TRBD1. The CDR3 contains 15 residues. In germline, CDR1 is SGHTA, CDR2 FQGNSA. V lost 5 bases and J lost 0; bases outside the gene matches: 5. CDR3 in amino acids: CASSQGAGANYGYTF. The DNA of the CDR3 is TGTGCCAGCAGCCAGGGGGCAGGGGCTAACTATGGCTACACCTTC. Together with reference TRBV7-2 and TRBJ1-2, the CDR3 gives the full variable domain: GAGVSQSPSNKVTEKGKDVELRCDPISGHTALYWYRQSLGQGLEFLIYFQGNSAPDKSGLPSDRFSAERTGGSVSTLTIQRTQQEDSAVYLCASSQGAGANYGYTFGSGTRLTVV.

The CDR3 sequence is CASSQGANGEKLFF. The DNA for the CDR3 is TGTGCCAGCAGCCAAGGGGCGAACGGTGAAAAACTGTTTTTT. V and J are TRBV3-1 (or the pseudogene TRBV3-2) and TRBJ1-4, with D unresolved. Germline lookup yields CDR1 LGHDT and CDR2 YNNKEL (reference sequence). V lost 1 base to trimming and J lost 7 bases, with 10 bases between them. The CDR3 runs to 14 residues.

The gene calls are TRBV7-2 and TRBJ1-5, with 10 bases fitting TRBD1. CDR3 length: 17 residues. The junction had 9 bases not matched to a gene; V was cut back by 5 bases and J by 2 bases. The germline V gene has CDR1 SGHTA and CDR2 FQGNSA. The CDR3 DNA reads TGTGCCAGCAGCCCTTGGGACAGGGGCTTGGGCAATCAGCCCCAGCATTTT. It yields the protein CASSPWDRGLGNQPQHF.

V usage is TRBV7-2 and J usage is TRBJ2-7, with D perhaps TRBD2 (6 bases). Germline V lookup: CDR1 SGHTA, CDR2 FQGNSA. There are 14 residues in the CDR3. The germline V and J ends were trimmed by 2 bases and 3 bases, with 11 bases remaining between them. CDR3 residues: CASSLTAGSYEQYF. CDR3 coding DNA: TGTGCCAGCAGCTTAACGGCGGGGAGCTACGAGCAGTACTTC.

Concerning this clone: The same CDR3 is also encoded by other DNA sequences in this sample. The chain links TRBV9 to TRBJ1-5; D is unresolved. Germline V gene sequence: CDR1 SGDLS, CDR2 YYNGEE. The length of the CDR3 is 15 residues. V dropped 0 bases and J dropped 0 bases, with 7 bases sitting between them. CDR3 DNA: TGTGCCAGCAGCGTAGACGGCTATAGCAATCAGCCCCAGCATTTT. Translating gives CASSVDGYSNQPQHF.

The rearrangement joins TRBV6-5 to TRBJ1-1, with a weak D call TRBD1 (5 bases). Trimming stripped 8 bases from V and 1 base from J, with 11 bases between. The CDR3 is made up of 13 amino acids. From germline, CDR1 is MNHEY and CDR2 SVGAGI. The DNA for the CDR3 is TGTGCCAGCTTTGGGGGTCCGAACACTGAAGCTTTCTTT. Its protein product is CASFGGPNTEAFF.